This T cell receptor (beta chain) emerged from a study of CD8 T cells in Susac syndrome. Germline lookup yields CDR1 SGHTA and CDR2 FQGTGA. Trimming left V 1 base short and J 3 bases short, with 12 bases between. This CDR3 region has 15 residues. Reverse transcription of roughly 0.5 to 1 ug RNA used random hexamers. MiXCR was run by TCRdb on the immunoSEQ multiplex PCR reads, yielding one entry per CDR3 protein. This sample has around 160,000 distinct CDR3 sequences; over 85% occur once, and the top ten carry roughly 0.13%. This chain links TRBV7-3 with TRBJ1-2; D might be TRBD1 (6 bases). The material sequenced was CD4+ T cells from PBMCs. The origin of this receptor is a human donor in good health. CDR3 nucleotide sequence: TGTGCCAGCAGCTTAAATGGCAGGGGCGACTATGGCTACACCTTC. This translates into CASSLNGRGDYGYTF.